This T cell receptor (beta chain) comes out of a study of blood T cell repertoires in COVID-19 (TCRdb year 2020). In the study overall: Samples covering the acute and convalescent phases of COVID-19 were provided by collaborators in the United States, Italy and Spain. Subjects who had been exposed to COVID-19, were actively infected with it, or had recovered from it provided the deeply sampled blood TCRbeta repertoires that made up the dataset. A freely available public database, intended as a resource for researchers studying the immune response to SARS-CoV-2, is where the repertoires were released. Sample metadata almost always included a de-identified subject ID, COVID-19 status, age in years and sex. HLA class I and class II types, where available, came from metadata supplied by the sample provider rather than from assay-based typing. The samples were drawn from the first 160 participants of the ongoing ImmuneRACE study and from over 950 subjects provided by 6 global collaborators. The material from the prospective study consisted of cDNA or gDNA derived from T cells, B-cell-depleted T cells, or PBMCs. What the work shows at the level of the full study, not this receptor alone: How much clinical and demographic metadata was included differed by source and by participant, and the metadata was provided uncurated.

As for this clone: This clone's antigen is unknown. There are no base qualities to consult, and no much larger clone falls within one base.

The CDR3 covers 15 residues, taking in both the cysteine and the phenylalanine. Left in the record is the CDR3 DNA by itself, 45 bases read in frame from the first base. Trimming removed 3 bases from V and 1 base from J; the gene matches leave 4 bases unexplained. CDR1 SGHNT and CDR2 YENEEA were looked up in the germline V gene. Another Seattle source contributed samples from volunteer blood donors who had recovered from COVID-19. The collaborating institutions used their own protocols to collect whole blood in K2EDTA tubes. For TCRbeta analysis, collaborators shipped samples in one of three forms: frozen whole blood, isolated PBMCs, or DNA extracted from either of those sample types. The immunoSEQ Assay, a bias-controlled multiplex PCR, was used to amplify TCRbeta CDR3 regions from genomic DNA. Turning to the authors' computational methods: Within the assay, amplification of reference gene primers was used to estimate how many nucleated cells each sample contained. Sequence reads were collapsed and filtered to measure the absolute abundance of every unique TCRbeta CDR3 rearrangement. For each sample, productive Simpson clonality was calculated as the square root of Simpson's diversity index over productive rearrangements. TCRdb took over this immuneACCESS table, retaining in-frame rearrangements with V and J assigned. Such tables are incomplete; in checked studies, under half of the missing clones stem from an unresolved V gene, and the remainder is unexplained. V and J calls and clone size come straight from that table; D and trimming were deduced from the DNA. The sample yields hundreds of thousands of clones; around nine tenths were counted once. The top ten hold 10% to 15% of the sample.

This clonotype was sampled from a young woman who had recovered from COVID-19. This sequence uses TRBV11-3 and TRBJ2-5, with 8 bases aligning to TRBD2. The specimen sequenced was peripheral blood. The CDR3 amino acid sequence is: CASSFTGGPQETQYF. The DNA sequence is as follows: TGTGCCAGCAGCTTCACGGGAGGGCCCCAAGAGACCCAGTACTTC.